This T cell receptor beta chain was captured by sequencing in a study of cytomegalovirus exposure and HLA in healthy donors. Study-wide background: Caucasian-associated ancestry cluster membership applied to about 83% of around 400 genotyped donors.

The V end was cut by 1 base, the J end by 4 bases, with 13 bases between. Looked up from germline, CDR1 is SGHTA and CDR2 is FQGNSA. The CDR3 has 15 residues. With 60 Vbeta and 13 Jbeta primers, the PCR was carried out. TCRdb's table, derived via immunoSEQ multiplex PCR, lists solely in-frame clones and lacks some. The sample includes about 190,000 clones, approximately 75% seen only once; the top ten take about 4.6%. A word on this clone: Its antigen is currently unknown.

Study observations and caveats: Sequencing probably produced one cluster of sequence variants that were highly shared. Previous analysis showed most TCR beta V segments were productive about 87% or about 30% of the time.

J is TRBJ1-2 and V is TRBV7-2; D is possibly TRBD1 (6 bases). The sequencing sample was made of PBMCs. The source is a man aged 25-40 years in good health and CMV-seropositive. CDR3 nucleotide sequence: TGTGCCAGCAGCTTAGGGCCAGGGGCGAGCTATGGCTACACCTTC. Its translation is CASSLGPGASYGYTF.